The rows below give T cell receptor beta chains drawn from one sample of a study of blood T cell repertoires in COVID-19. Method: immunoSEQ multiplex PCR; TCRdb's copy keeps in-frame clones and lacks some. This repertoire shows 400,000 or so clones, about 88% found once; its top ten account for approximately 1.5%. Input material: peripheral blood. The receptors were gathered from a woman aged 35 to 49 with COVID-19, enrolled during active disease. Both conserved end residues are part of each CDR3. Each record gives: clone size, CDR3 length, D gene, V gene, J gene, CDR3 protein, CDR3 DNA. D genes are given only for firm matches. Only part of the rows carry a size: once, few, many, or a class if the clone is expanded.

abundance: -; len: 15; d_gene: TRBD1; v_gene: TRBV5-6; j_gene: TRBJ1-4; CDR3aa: CASSFSGQGRTRLFF; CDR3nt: TGTGCCAGCAGCTTTTCGGGACAGGGGCGTACCAGGCTGTTTTTT
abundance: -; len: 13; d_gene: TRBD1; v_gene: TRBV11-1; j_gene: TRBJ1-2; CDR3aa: CASSRGTGDGYTF; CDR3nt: TGTGCCAGCAGCCGAGGGACAGGGGATGGCTACACCTTC
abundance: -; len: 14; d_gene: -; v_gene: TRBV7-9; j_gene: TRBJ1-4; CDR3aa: CASPDPEVDEKLFF; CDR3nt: TGTGCCAGCCCTGATCCTGAGGTGGATGAAAAACTGTTTTTT
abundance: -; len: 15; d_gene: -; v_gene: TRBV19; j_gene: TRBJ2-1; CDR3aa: CASQGQGNSYNEQFF; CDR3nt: TGTGCCAGTCAGGGGCAGGGAAACTCCTACAATGAGCAGTTCTTC
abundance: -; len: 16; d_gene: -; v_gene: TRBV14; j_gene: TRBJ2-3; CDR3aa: CASSQELRGGTDTQYF; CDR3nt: TGTGCCAGCAGCCAAGAACTCAGGGGAGGGACAGATACGCAGTATTTT
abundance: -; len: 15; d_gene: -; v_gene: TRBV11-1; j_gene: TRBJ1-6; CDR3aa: CASSAQRSLNSPLHF; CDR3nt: TGTGCCAGCAGCGCCCAACGGAGCCTGAATTCACCCCTCCACTTT
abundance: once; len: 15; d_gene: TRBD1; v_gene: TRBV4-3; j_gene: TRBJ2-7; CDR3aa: CASSQGEGGGYEQYF; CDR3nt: TGCGCCAGCAGCCAAGGAGAAGGGGGCGGATACGAGCAGTACTTC
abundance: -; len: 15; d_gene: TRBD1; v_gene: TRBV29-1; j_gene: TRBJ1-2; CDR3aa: CSVEDRGTGSYGYTF; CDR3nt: TGCAGCGTTGAAGATCGGGGGACAGGAAGCTATGGCTACACCTTC
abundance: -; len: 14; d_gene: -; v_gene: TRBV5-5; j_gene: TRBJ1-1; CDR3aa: CASSFSKVNTEAFF; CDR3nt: TGTGCCAGCAGCTTTAGTAAAGTGAACACTGAAGCTTTCTTT
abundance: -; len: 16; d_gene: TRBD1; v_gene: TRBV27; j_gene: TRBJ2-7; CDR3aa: CASSLWVGQGTYEQYF; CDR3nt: TGTGCCAGCAGTCTATGGGTGGGACAGGGCACCTACGAGCAGTACTTC
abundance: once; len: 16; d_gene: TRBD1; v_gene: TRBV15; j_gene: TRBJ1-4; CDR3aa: CATSKTKGQGTEKLFF; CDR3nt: TGTGCCACCAGCAAAACCAAGGGACAGGGAACTGAAAAACTGTTTTTT
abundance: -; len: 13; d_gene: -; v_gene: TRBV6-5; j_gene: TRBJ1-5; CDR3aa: CASSSNLNQPQHF; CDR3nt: TGTGCCAGCAGTTCCAACCTAAATCAGCCCCAGCATTTT
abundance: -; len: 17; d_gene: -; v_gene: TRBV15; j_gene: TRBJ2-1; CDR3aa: CATSRVRARRGHNEQFF; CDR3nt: TGTGCCACCAGCAGAGTTCGAGCCAGGAGGGGGCACAATGAGCAGTTCTTC
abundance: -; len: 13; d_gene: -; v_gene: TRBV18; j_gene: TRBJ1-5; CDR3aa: CASSPTGSQPQHF; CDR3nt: TGTGCCAGCTCACCTACAGGGAGCCAGCCCCAGCATTTT
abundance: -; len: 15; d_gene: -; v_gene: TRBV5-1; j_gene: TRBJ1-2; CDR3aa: CASSSETTGAKGYTF; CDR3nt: TGCGCCAGCAGCTCCGAAACGACAGGAGCGAAAGGCTACACCTTC
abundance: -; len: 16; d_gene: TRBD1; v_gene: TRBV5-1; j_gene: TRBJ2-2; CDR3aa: CASSFHDRANTGELFF; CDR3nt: TGCGCCAGCAGCTTCCACGACAGGGCCAACACCGGGGAGCTGTTTTTT
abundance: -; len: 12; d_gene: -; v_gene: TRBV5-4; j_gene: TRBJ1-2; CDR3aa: CASSLSQGGYTF; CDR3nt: TGTGCCAGCAGCTTGTCTCAGGGAGGCTACACCTTC
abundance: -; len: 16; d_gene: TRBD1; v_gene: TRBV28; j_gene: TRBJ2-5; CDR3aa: CASSTPGQGEGETQYF; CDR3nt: TGTGCCAGCAGTACGCCTGGACAGGGGGAAGGGGAGACCCAGTACTTC
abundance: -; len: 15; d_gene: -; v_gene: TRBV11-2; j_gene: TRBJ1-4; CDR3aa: CASSLTQGYAEKLFF; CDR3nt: TGTGCCAGCAGCCTCACCCAGGGTTATGCGGAAAAACTGTTTTTT
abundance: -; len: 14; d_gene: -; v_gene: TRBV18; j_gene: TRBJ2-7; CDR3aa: CASSPAQASYEQYF; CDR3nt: TGTGCCAGCTCCCCGGCGCAGGCCTCCTACGAGCAGTACTTC
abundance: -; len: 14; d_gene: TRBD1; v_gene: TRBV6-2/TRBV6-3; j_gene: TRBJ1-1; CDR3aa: CASSYSGTGTEAFF; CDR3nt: TGTGCCAGCAGTTATTCGGGGACAGGCACTGAAGCTTTCTTT
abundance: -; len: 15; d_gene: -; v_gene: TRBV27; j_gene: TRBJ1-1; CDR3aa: CASRYLDRINTEAFF; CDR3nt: TGTGCCAGCAGATACCTGGACAGAATTAACACTGAAGCTTTCTTT
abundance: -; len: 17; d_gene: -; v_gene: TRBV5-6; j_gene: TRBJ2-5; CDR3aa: CASSRNTGITSRETQYF; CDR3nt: TGTGCCAGCAGCCGCAATACCGGGATAACGTCCAGAGAGACCCAGTACTTC